This T cell receptor beta chain appears in the sequencing data of a study of T cell responses to AZD1222 COVID-19 vaccine. The method was immunoSEQ multiplex PCR; TCRdb's version includes in-frame clones alone and lacks a portion of them. The data hold over 65,000 clones, with roughly 94% observed a single time. The germline gives CDR1 LGHDT, CDR2 YNNKEL (reference sequence). Unmatched junction bases numbered 8, after V lost 4 bases and J lost 6 bases. CDR3 length: 15 residues. V and J are TRBV3-1 (or the pseudogene TRBV3-2) and TRBJ1-5; 8 bases align to TRBD1. This sample comprised peripheral blood, obtained on day 0 of MenACWY control vaccination. This TCR came from an adult in good health. The CDR3 loop is CASSPRQGSGQPQHF. The CDR3 coding sequence is TGTGCCAGCAGCCCTAGACAGGGGTCCGGTCAGCCCCAGCATTTT.